This passage covers 9 T cell receptor beta chains from one sample sequenced in a study of blood T cell repertoires in COVID-19 (dated by TCRdb to between 2020 and 2021). The library was obtained by the immunoSEQ multiplex PCR assay. TCRdb mirrors the immuneACCESS table, restricted to in-frame sequences. Some clones are absent from its copies; in checked studies, under half trace to an unresolved V gene, and the reason for the others is unknown. The sample profile shows approximately 240,000 clones; around nine tenths of them were found once. Clones ranked in the top ten supply over 1.5% of the sample. The material sequenced was PBMCs or T cells enriched from blood (not recorded which). The receptors here all came from a woman aged 18-29 years who had recovered from COVID-19.

The chain couples TRBV18 to TRBJ2-7; D perhaps matches TRBD2 (5 bases). This CDR3 has 17 residues. Germline V CDR1 and CDR2: KGHSH, LQKENI. The V and J ends lost 7 bases and 5 bases respectively, with 27 bases between them. The chain's CDR3 is CASCARRGRGYGDEQYF. Here the CDR3 DNA reads TGTGCCAGCTGCGCGAGAAGAGGGAGAGGGTACGGTGACGAGCAGTACTTC.

This clone has only one observation. The V gene is TRBV10-2, the J gene TRBJ1-1, with D maybe TRBD1 (5 bases). Germline CDR1 WSHSY, CDR2 SAAADI. The CDR3 has 13 amino acids. Deletions cut 5 bases from V and 8 bases from J, with 15 bases between. The CDR3 coding sequence is TGCGCCAGCAGTCCCCAATTAGGGGTGGAAGCTTTCTTT. Encoded protein: CASSPQLGVEAFF.

The chain recombines TRBV11-2 with TRBJ2-7, with 8 bases matching TRBD2. The germline V gene has CDR1 SGHAT and CDR2 FQNNGV. The CDR3 loop spans 15 amino acids. The ends lost 7 bases at V and 4 bases at J; junction bases unmatched: 12. CDR3 bases: TGTGCCAGCATTCCCCTAGTAGCGGGACAATACGAGCAGTACTTC. It specifies CASIPLVAGQYEQYF.

The gene calls are TRBV7-2 and TRBJ1-2; TRBD1 matches 8 bases. Germline assignment: CDR1 SGHTA and CDR2 FQGNSA. The CDR3 loop spans 15 amino acids. V lost 4 bases, J lost 5 bases, and 9 bases stayed unmatched. CDR3 in DNA: TGTGCCAGCAGCTATAAGACAGGGGCGGTTTATGGCTACACCTTC. This encodes CASSYKTGAVYGYTF.

The chain recombines TRBV7-9 with TRBJ2-7; TRBD1 is a possible D gene (5 bases). Germline assignment: CDR1 SEHNR and CDR2 FQNEAQ (reference sequence). There are 14 residues in the CDR3. Trimming took off 5 bases at V and 5 bases at J, with 16 bases between the two ends. DNA for the CDR3: TGTGCCAGCAGCCTCCCTCGGTCCAGGGACGAGCAGTACTTC. Its protein product is CASSLPRSRDEQYF.

The chain carries TRBV19 and TRBJ2-2, with 11 bases identical to TRBD2. V lost 5 bases and J lost 3; bases outside the gene matches: 5. Germline V CDR1 and CDR2: LNHDA, SQIVND (reference sequence). The CDR3 runs to 16 residues. The CDR3 DNA sequence: TGTGCCAGTAGTTCGATAGCGGGAGGGCACACCGGGGAGCTGTTTTTT. It specifies CASSSIAGGHTGELFF.

This clone was counted a single time. The chain has TRBV3-1 (or the pseudogene TRBV3-2) and TRBJ2-5, with 9 bases lining up with TRBD2. Germline V gives CDR1 LGHDT, CDR2 YNNKEL (reference sequence). CDR3 length: 17 residues. V was clipped by 4 bases and J by 5 bases; unmatched bases: 14. The CDR3 bases are TGTGCCAGCAGCCCCCTGAGTCGCGGGAGGGCCAGGGAGACCCAGTACTTC. Protein product: CASSPLSRGRARETQYF.

This clone showed up just once. The V gene is TRBV20-1, the J gene TRBJ1-5; D might be TRBD1 (6 bases). Germline V gives CDR1 DFQATT, CDR2 SNEGSKA (reference sequence). The length of the CDR3 is 16 residues. V lost 3 bases and J 0 bases, leaving 15 bases between the germline ends. CDR3 residues: CSASDPGGNSNQPQHF. The CDR3 DNA reads TGCAGTGCTAGTGATCCGGGGGGCAATAGCAATCAGCCCCAGCATTTT.

The chain has TRBV24-1 and TRBJ2-1; weak D call: TRBD2 (6 bases). V lost 5 bases to trimming and J lost 4 bases, with 20 bases between them. The germline V gene has CDR1 KGHDR and CDR2 SFDVKD. This CDR3 region has 17 residues. This chain's CDR3 is CATSASHRDLKYNEQFF. The CDR3 DNA reads TGTGCCACCAGTGCCTCTCACCGGGACTTGAAGTACAATGAGCAGTTCTTC.